This T cell receptor beta chain is from a study of identical twins. General study findings and limits: Some out-of-frame alpha sequences were shared by twins, and these showed excess low generation probability.

The authors used template switching to add a universal primer site and gave cDNA unique molecular identifiers. Using its own MiXCR run on the 5' RACE reads, TCRdb lists one record per CDR3 protein. Of under 250,000 distinct CDR3 sequences in the sample, roughly 13% were seen once. Turning to this clonotype: Its antigen is still unknown.

This CDR3 is built from 16 residues. Trimming left V 1 base short and J 6 bases short, with 15 bases between. The germline V gene has CDR1 SGHTA and CDR2 FQGTGA. The data were also submitted as part of a second study, on yellow fever vaccine responses in identical twins. In that study: The T cell response to vaccination in identical twins was reportedly partly convergent and partly personalized.

The source is a woman between 18 and 30 years old in good health. The source material was memory (CD45RO+) T cells sorted from blood. The chain employs TRBV7-3 and TRBJ2-2; tentative D call: TRBD1 (6 bases). Here the CDR3 reads CASSLMTGLLSGELFF. The CDR3 DNA follows: TGTGCCAGCAGCTTAATGACAGGTCTATTGTCCGGGGAGCTGTTTTTT.